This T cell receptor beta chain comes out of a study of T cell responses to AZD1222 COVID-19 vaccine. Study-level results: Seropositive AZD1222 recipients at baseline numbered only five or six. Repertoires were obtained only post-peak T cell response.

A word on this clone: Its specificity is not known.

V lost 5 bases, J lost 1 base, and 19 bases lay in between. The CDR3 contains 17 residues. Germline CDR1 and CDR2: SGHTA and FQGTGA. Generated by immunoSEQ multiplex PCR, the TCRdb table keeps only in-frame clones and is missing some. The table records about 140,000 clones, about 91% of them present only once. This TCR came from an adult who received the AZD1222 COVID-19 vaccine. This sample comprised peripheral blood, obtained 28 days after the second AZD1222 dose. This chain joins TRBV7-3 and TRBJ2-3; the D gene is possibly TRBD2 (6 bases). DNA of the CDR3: TGTGCCAGCAGCCCCCCCATCAGCGGGTCGGGCACAGATACGCAGTATTTT. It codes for CASSPPISGSGTDTQYF.